The T cell receptor (beta chain) under discussion was sequenced for a study of T cells in Graves' hyperthyroidism and ophthalmopathy. The germline CDR1 and CDR2 sequences are MGHRA and YSYEKL. V shed 4 bases and J shed 5 bases, with 19 bases lying between them. The CDR3 length is 16 residues. Researchers took RNA transcripts and amplified the TCR beta CDR3 regions from them. First-round RT-PCR targeting the TCR CDR3 was performed with the HTBI primer set. MiXCR, run by TCRdb on the multiplex PCR reads, gives a single entry per CDR3 protein. The sample consists of approximately 400,000 distinct CDR3 sequences, approximately 15% of them appearing once.

The receptor was derived from a woman aged 18-29 years with Graves' hyperthyroidism. The chain recombines TRBV4-1 with TRBJ2-3; either TRBD1 or TRBD2 may supply D (7 bases each). The sample taken for sequencing was blood. In DNA form, the CDR3 reads TGCGCCAGCAGCCCCTCCAGGGGGGGAGCGGGAGATACGCAGTATTTT. Amino acid sequence: CASSPSRGGAGDTQYF.